This TCR beta chain originates from a study of T cell repertoires in cytomegalovirus infection. For the study at large: Signatures in public TCR beta sequences pointed to both CMV infection and matching HLA type.

Germline V gene data show CDR1 as SGHVS and CDR2 as FNYEAQ. The germline V and J ends were trimmed by 1 base and 2 bases, with 12 bases remaining between them. The CDR3 has 15 residues. This clonotype was found many times. Its cognate antigen is unknown. Broader study findings: HLA-C-restricted CMV clonotypes gave the most frequent clonotype in two of eight donors.

TCRdb reprocessed the reads with MiXCR, giving one entry per CDR3 protein. The sample includes some 320,000 distinct CDR3 sequences, 9.5% seen only once; the top ten take roughly 4.5%. This sequence originates from a human donor in good health (CMV status not recorded). Some clones in this sample may be carry-over from other donors' samples. This sequence joins TRBV7-6 and TRBJ2-7, with a possible D match to TRBD1 (5 bases). The sample taken for sequencing was PBMCs. CDR3 coding DNA: TGTGCCAGCAGCTTAGACAAGGGGTTCGCCTACGAGCAGTACTTC. Translated: CASSLDKGFAYEQYF.